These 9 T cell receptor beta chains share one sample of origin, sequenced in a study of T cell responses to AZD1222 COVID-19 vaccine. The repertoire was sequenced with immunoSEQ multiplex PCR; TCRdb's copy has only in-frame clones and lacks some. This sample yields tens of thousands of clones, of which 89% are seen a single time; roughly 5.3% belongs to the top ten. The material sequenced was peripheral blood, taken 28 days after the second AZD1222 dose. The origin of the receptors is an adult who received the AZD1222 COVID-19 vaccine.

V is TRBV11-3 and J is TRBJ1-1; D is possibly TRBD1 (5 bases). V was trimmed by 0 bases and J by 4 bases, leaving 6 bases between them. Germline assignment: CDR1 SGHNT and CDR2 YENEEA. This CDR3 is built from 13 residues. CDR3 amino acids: CASSLERGTEAFF. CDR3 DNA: TGTGCCAGCAGCTTAGAGAGGGGCACTGAAGCTTTCTTT.

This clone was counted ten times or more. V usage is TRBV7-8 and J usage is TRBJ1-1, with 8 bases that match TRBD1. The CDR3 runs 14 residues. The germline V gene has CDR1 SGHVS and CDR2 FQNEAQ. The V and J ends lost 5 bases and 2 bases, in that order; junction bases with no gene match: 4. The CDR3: CASSAGQGNTEAFF. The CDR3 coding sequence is TGTGCCAGCAGCGCTGGACAGGGTAACACTGAAGCTTTCTTT.

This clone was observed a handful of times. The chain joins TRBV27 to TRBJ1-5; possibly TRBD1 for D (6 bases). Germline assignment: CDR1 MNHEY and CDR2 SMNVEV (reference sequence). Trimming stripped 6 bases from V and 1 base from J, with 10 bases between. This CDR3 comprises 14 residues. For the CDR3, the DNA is TGTGCCAGCAGCCCAACAGGGAGCAATCAGCCCCAGCATTTT. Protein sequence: CASSPTGSNQPQHF.

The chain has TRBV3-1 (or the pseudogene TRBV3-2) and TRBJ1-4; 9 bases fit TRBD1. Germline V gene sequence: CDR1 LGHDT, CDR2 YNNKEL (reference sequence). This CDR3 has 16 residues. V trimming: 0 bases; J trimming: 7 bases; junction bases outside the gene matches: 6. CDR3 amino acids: CASSQDSGTGFEKLFF. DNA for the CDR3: TGTGCCAGCAGCCAAGATTCTGGGACAGGGTTTGAAAAACTGTTTTTT.

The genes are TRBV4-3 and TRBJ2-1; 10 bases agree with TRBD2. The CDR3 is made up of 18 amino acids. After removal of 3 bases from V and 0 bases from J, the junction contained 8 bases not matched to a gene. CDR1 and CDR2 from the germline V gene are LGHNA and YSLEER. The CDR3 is CASSQGAGGQSSYNEQFF. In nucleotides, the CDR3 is TGCGCCAGCAGCCAGGGAGCGGGGGGGCAGAGCTCCTACAATGAGCAGTTCTTC.

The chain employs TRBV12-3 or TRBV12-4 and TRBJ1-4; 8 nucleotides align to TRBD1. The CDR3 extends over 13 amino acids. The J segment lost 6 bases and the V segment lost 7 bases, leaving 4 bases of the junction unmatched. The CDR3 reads CASTLTGDEKLFF. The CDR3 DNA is TGTGCCAGCACCTTGACAGGGGATGAAAAACTGTTTTTT.

CDR3 sequence: CARRTGTYEQYV. Written as DNA, the CDR3 is TGTGCCAGAAGGACAGGAACCTACGAGCAGTACGTC. V usage is TRBV27 and J usage is TRBJ2-7; 7 bases match TRBD1. The junction had 4 bases not matched to a gene; V was cut back by 9 bases and J by 2 bases. Germline CDR1 MNHEY, CDR2 SMNVEV (reference sequence). The CDR3 has 12 amino acids.

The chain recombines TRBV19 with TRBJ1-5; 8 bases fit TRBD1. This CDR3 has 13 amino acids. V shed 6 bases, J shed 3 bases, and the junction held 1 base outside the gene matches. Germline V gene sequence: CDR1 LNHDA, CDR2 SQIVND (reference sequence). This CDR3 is CASSQGANQPQHF. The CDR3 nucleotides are TGTGCCAGTAGCCAGGGGGCCAATCAGCCCCAGCATTTT.

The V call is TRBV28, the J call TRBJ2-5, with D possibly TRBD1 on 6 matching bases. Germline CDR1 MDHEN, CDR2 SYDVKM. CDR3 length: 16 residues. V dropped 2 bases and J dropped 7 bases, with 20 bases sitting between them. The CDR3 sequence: CASSLVGRGPVGTQYF. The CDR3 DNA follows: TGTGCCAGCAGTTTAGTCGGCAGGGGACCTGTGGGGACCCAGTACTTC.